This T cell receptor beta chain was observed in a study of T cell responses to AZD1222 COVID-19 vaccine (dated by TCRdb to the early 2020s). Turning to the overall study: A total of 230 to 250 trial participants underwent TCR sequencing, of whom about 200 received two doses of AZD1222 and about 26 received two doses of the MenACWY control vaccine. Trial participants were enrolled by age into subgroups of 18-55, 56-69 and 70-plus years, and around 150, 28 and 57 TCR-sequenced participants, respectively, were included in these subgroups. Points the paper makes about the study in general: Epitopes outside the regions mutated in the B.1.351 and B.1.1.7 variants were reportedly recognized by nearly half of the unique spike-specific TCRs. Because no day 14 peak-response samples were available, the repertoires could be characterized only after the peak T cell response. Participants were mostly white British, with more females than males. The authors suggested clonal diversity may have been underestimated. The whole spike protein was spanned by vaccine-associated CD4 TCRs, and dominant responses were seen in regions 160-218 and 743-854. In the small 56-69-year group, the increase in depth fell short of significance, most likely because of low power. Conclusions about previously exposed vaccinees were limited because only six AZD1222 recipients were SARS-CoV-2 seropositive at baseline. After two AZD1222 doses, spike-specific TCR breadth and depth were significantly higher than at day 0 and than in MenACWY recipients.

The time point label on this specimen signifies: about 28 days (+/-7) after the second vaccine dose. AZD1222 recipients given second doses at about 4 weeks or at about 12 weeks were pooled, since spike-specific TCR depth and breadth were not found to differ between the two schedules. The vaccinee samples were drawn from two UK trials, COV001 and COV002, one of which was a single-blind randomized controlled phase 2/3 trial testing AZD1222 (ChAdOx1 nCoV-19) in healthy adults. Trial participant PBMC samples were collected at day 0 and day 28 after the second dose for TCRbeta chain sequencing. The CDR3 regions of human TCRbeta chains were subjected to immunosequencing. The source study handled its data this way. TCRs in the repertoires were matched against a reference library of SARS-CoV-2-specific TCRs that had been generated with the MIRA antigen-specificity platform. Breadth meant the fraction of unique TCRs that were SARS-CoV-2-associated, whereas depth meant the fraction of total T cells that were SARS-CoV-2-associated. Using the MIRA data, every spike-specific TCR was mapped to the spike region that the TCR reacted to and assigned to either a CD4 or a CD8 class. Log10-transformed breadth and depth values were compared by one-way ANOVA with Sidak's multiple comparisons tests. The table was pulled from immuneACCESS by TCRdb, which kept in-frame rearrangements only. Such tables lose some clones; where checked, under half of the loss comes from unresolved V genes, and the rest has no known cause. V, J and clone size reflect that table, while D and trimming were determined from the DNA. The sample has more than 95,000 clones on record, around 90% of them singletons. The ten largest clones take up just over 3.5% of the sample.

On this clone: Its target antigen remains unknown. Per-base quality was not reported, and no clone a single base away is much larger than it.

The germline V gene encodes CDR1 LNHDA and CDR2 SQIVND (reference sequence). The CDR3, from cysteine to phenylalanine, totals 14 residues. Solely the CDR3 DNA is kept, with 42 bases framed from the first base. The trim is 4 bases for V and 5 bases for J, with a gap of 15 bases between the germline ends. The chain joins TRBV19 to TRBJ2-7; the D gene is perhaps TRBD1, on 5 matching bases. This sample comprised peripheral blood, obtained 28 days after the second AZD1222 dose. The sequence derives from an adult who received the AZD1222 COVID-19 vaccine. The CDR3 protein is CASSNLIKGDEQYF. In nucleotides, the sequence is TGTGCCAGTAGTAATCTGATCAAAGGGGACGAGCAGTACTTC.